This T cell receptor (beta chain) emerged from a study of shared T cell receptors in the human thymus. Profiling relied on immunoSEQ multiplex PCR, and the TCRdb table lists in-frame clones only, not all of them. Of some 760,000 clones in the sample, roughly 88% were seen once. This clone was seen just once. These same records also appear under a second study, on human thymus T cells. That paper notes: It was from resections taken during corrective heart surgery that the thymus tissue came.

Sample: thymocytes. The TCR originated in a girl under two years old with a congenital heart defect.

CDR3 loop: CASGLVRRLAGDPISSYNEQFF. For the CDR3, the DNA is TGTGCTAGTGGTTTGGTACGCCGGCTAGCGGGGGACCCTATAAGCTCCTACAATGAGCAGTTCTTC. The genes are TRBV12-5 and TRBJ2-1; 10 bases align to TRBD2. CDR3 length: 22 residues. Germline assignment: CDR1 LGHNT and CDR2 FRNRAP. The V and J ends lost 0 bases and 0 bases, in that order; junction bases with no gene match: 17.